This entry lists 27 T cell receptor beta chains sequenced from one sample in a study of T cell responses to AZD1222 COVID-19 vaccine. Using immunoSEQ multiplex PCR, the repertoire was profiled, and TCRdb retains in-frame clones only, with some absent. This table has over 120,000 clones, 88% appearing once. This material consisted of peripheral blood, taken 28 days after the second dose of the MenACWY control vaccine. All receptors come from an adult who received the MenACWY meningococcal vaccine as a control.

The V call is TRBV7-9, the J call TRBJ1-1; D is ambiguous. The CDR3 is made up of 14 amino acids. Germline CDR1 and CDR2: SEHNR and FQNEAQ (reference sequence). V was pared by 2 bases and J by 1 base, with 8 bases between. The CDR3 DNA sequence: TGTGCCAGCAGCTTAAGAATAGAGAACACTGAAGCTTTCTTT. Translated: CASSLRIENTEAFF.

V is TRBV6-5 and J is TRBJ2-2, with D uncertain. Between the trimmed V and J ends, which lost 7 bases and 5 bases, there was a span of 5 bases. CDR1 and CDR2 (germline): MNHEY, SVGAGI. The CDR3 has 11 residues. The CDR3 coding sequence is TGTGCCAGCACCGGGACCGGGGAGCTGTTTTTT. Amino acid sequence: CASTGTGELFF.

This clone has just a few counts. The chain combines TRBV2 with TRBJ1-3, with unresolved D. The CDR3 sequence is 16 residues long. V gave up 1 base and J gave up 0 bases, with 10 bases separating them. Germline values: CDR1 SNHLY, CDR2 FYNNEI. The CDR3 region is CASSEEFSPSGNTIYF. The CDR3 DNA sequence: TGTGCCAGCAGTGAAGAGTTTTCGCCCTCTGGAAACACCATATATTTT.

The V and J genes are TRBV7-3 and TRBJ1-2, with D unclear. Trimming pared 3 bases from V and 2 bases from J, leaving 7 bases between. The CDR3 has 13 amino acids. Germline CDR1 SGHTA, CDR2 FQGTGA. CDR3 in amino acids: CASSFQPNYGYTF. The CDR3 region has the DNA TGTGCCAGCAGCTTTCAACCCAACTATGGCTACACCTTC.

J is TRBJ2-5 and V is TRBV5-6; either TRBD1 or TRBD2 may supply D (5 bases each). The germline V gene encodes CDR1 SGHDT and CDR2 YYEEEE. Trimming cost V 3 bases and J 6 bases, with 15 bases left between them. The CDR3 totals 14 residues. The CDR3 DNA is TGTGCCAGCAGCTCTCGGGACCGAGGGCAGACCCAGTACTTC. Translated, it gives CASSSRDRGQTQYF.

The table lists this clone with a count of one. The chain carries TRBV10-2 and TRBJ1-2; tentative D call: TRBD1 (5 bases). V was shortened by 2 bases and J by 7 bases, with 14 bases between the two germline ends. CDR3 size: 14 residues. Germline-derived CDR1 and CDR2 are WSHSY and SAAADI. The CDR3 DNA reads TGCGCCAGCAGTGAGCCGGGCAGGGTGAGTGGCTACACCTTC. It codes for CASSEPGRVSGYTF.

V and J are TRBV28 and TRBJ1-1; a weak D match, TRBD1 (5 bases). The germline V and J ends were trimmed by 2 bases and 6 bases, with 10 bases remaining between them. This CDR3 is 13 amino acids long. Germline CDR1 and CDR2: MDHEN and SYDVKM. The CDR3 loop reads CASSLLGTAEAFF. CDR3 coding DNA: TGTGCCAGCAGTTTACTGGGGACCGCTGAAGCTTTCTTT.

The chain is built from TRBV5-1 and TRBJ1-6; D gene ambiguous. Trimming took 0 bases from V and 4 from J, leaving 14 bases between them. Germline V gives CDR1 SGHRS, CDR2 YFSETQ. The CDR3 loop spans 17 amino acids. CDR3 DNA sequence: TGCGCCAGCAGCTTGGCCGGTCTCGGACGGTATAATTCACCCCTCCACTTT. Encoded protein: CASSLAGLGRYNSPLHF.

The chain's CDR3 is CASSIGGGPAPYEQYF. The DNA of the CDR3 is TGTGCCAGTAGTATAGGTGGAGGACCTGCTCCCTACGAGCAGTACTTC. This chain links TRBV19 with TRBJ2-7, with D maybe TRBD2 (5 bases). Between the trimmed V and J ends, which lost 1 base and 2 bases, there was a span of 15 bases. CDR1 and CDR2 from the germline V gene are LNHDA and SQIVND (reference sequence). The CDR3 is made up of 16 amino acids.

The gene calls are TRBV29-1 and TRBJ2-7; D perhaps matches TRBD1 (5 bases). The germline V and J ends were trimmed by 7 bases and 1 base, with 11 bases remaining between them. The CDR3 contains 12 residues. The germline gives CDR1 SQVTM, CDR2 ANQGSEA. Here the CDR3 DNA reads TGCAGCGCCAAGGACACTTCCTACGAGCAGTACTTC. Its translation: CSAKDTSYEQYF.

The genes are TRBV6-5 and TRBJ2-7; 7 bases line up with TRBD2. Germline-derived CDR1 and CDR2 are MNHEY and SVGAGI. V lost 5 bases and J lost 5; bases outside the gene matches: 9. The CDR3 is 14 residues long. The CDR3 region has the DNA TGTGCCAGCAGTCTCGGACTAGTTCATAACGAGCAGTACTTC. Translating it yields CASSLGLVHNEQYF.

The chain employs TRBV9 and TRBJ1-6; D unresolved. Germline CDR1 SGDLS, CDR2 YYNGEE. Trimming pared 0 bases from V and 6 bases from J, leaving 7 bases between. This CDR3 region has 14 residues. The DNA of the CDR3 is TGTGCCAGCAGCGTAGGGGCCAGTAATTCACCCCTCCACTTT. The encoded protein is CASSVGASNSPLHF.

The genes are TRBV28 and TRBJ2-5; 12 nucleotides match TRBD2. V dropped 4 bases and J dropped 5; count of bases not matched to a gene: 5. The CDR3 runs 15 residues. Germline V lookup: CDR1 MDHEN, CDR2 SYDVKM. As DNA, the CDR3 is TGTGCCAGCAGTTGGACTAGCGGGATAGATGAGACCCAGTACTTC. Protein product: CASSWTSGIDETQYF.

The genes are TRBV12-3 or TRBV12-4 and TRBJ1-4; D ambiguous. V lost 5 bases, J lost 4 bases, and 8 bases lay in between. The CDR3 is made up of 13 amino acids. DNA for the CDR3: TGTGCCAGCAGTGCGGACGGTAATGAAAAACTGTTTTTT. Translating it yields CASSADGNEKLFF.

V usage is TRBV4-1 and J usage is TRBJ2-5, with TRBD2 identical over 13 bases. With V trimmed by 4 bases and J by 2 bases, 4 bases remained unmatched. The CDR3 runs 16 residues. Germline CDR1 reads MGHRA; CDR2 reads YSYEKL. The CDR3 DNA sequence: TGCGCCAGCAGCCGAGTGACTAGCGGGGGGCAAGAGACCCAGTACTTC. It yields the protein CASSRVTSGGQETQYF.

The chain has TRBV7-2 and TRBJ1-2; D is perhaps TRBD1 (5 bases). Germline V gene data show CDR1 as SGHTA and CDR2 as FQGNSA. The CDR3 is 13 residues long. V dropped 5 bases and J dropped 2 bases, with 9 bases sitting between them. CDR3 sequence (DNA): TGTGCCAGCAGCGCGGGGCGGAACTATGGCTACACCTTC. Amino acid sequence: CASSAGRNYGYTF.

The chain recombines TRBV3-1 (or the pseudogene TRBV3-2) with TRBJ2-3; maybe TRBD2 (5 bases). This CDR3 spans 14 amino acids. V was cut by 2 bases and J by 1 base, with 7 bases left in between. Germline loops: CDR1 LGHDT, CDR2 YNNKEL (reference sequence). CDR3 nucleotides: TGTGCCAGCAGCCAAAGCGGTGGCACAGATACGCAGTATTTT. Protein sequence: CASSQSGGTDTQYF.

The rearrangement uses TRBV4-2 and TRBJ2-1, with 8 bases that match TRBD2. Germline loops: CDR1 LGHNA, CDR2 YNFKEQ. V was pared by 4 bases and J by 4 bases, with 9 bases of the junction left unmatched. The CDR3 extends over 16 amino acids. CDR3 coding DNA: TGTGCCAGCAGCCGACCGGGGAGCGGGAGTTACAATGAGCAGTTCTTC. This translates into CASSRPGSGSYNEQFF.

The chain employs TRBV28 and TRBJ1-5, with D possibly being TRBD1 (5 bases). CDR1 is MDHEN, CDR2 SYDVKM, per germline. V shed 10 bases and J shed 7 bases, with 23 bases lying between them. The CDR3 is 15 amino acids. The CDR3 spells CAIRQGRTIGQPQHF. As DNA, the CDR3 is TGTGCCATTCGCCAGGGACGGACAATCGGGCAGCCCCAGCATTTT.

This chain links TRBV19 with TRBJ2-2, with D uncertain. Germline V CDR1 and CDR2: LNHDA, SQIVND (reference sequence). The V gene lost 10 bases and the J gene lost 5 bases, with 17 bases spanning the gap. CDR3 length: 14 amino acids. The CDR3 here is CATQVGGFTGELFF. CDR3 DNA sequence: TGTGCCACCCAAGTGGGTGGGTTTACCGGGGAGCTGTTTTTT.

The chain uses TRBV3-1 (or the pseudogene TRBV3-2) and TRBJ1-4, with 10 bases lining up with TRBD1. Losses at the gene ends were 3 bases for V and 2 bases for J; bases not matched to a gene: 0. The CDR3 is 15 amino acids. CDR1 and CDR2 from the germline V gene are LGHDT and YNNKEL (reference sequence). The CDR3 bases are TGTGCCAGCAGCCAGGACAGGGGGACTAATGAAAAACTGTTTTTT. It is translated as CASSQDRGTNEKLFF.

V usage is TRBV6-1 and J usage is TRBJ1-3, with 8 bases matching TRBD1. Germline CDR1 and CDR2: MNHNS and SASEGT. V was pared by 7 bases and J by 4 bases, with 6 bases of the junction left unmatched. The CDR3 is 14 residues long. For the CDR3, the DNA is TGTGCCAGCATCAGCGGACAGGGAGGAAACACCATATATTTT. It codes for CASISGQGGNTIYF.

This clone appeared a single time. V usage is TRBV24-1 and J usage is TRBJ2-3; 8 nucleotides agree with TRBD1. V lost 9 bases to trimming and J lost 0 bases; unmatched junction nucleotides: 13. Per the germline V gene, CDR1 is KGHDR and CDR2 is SFDVKD. This CDR3 has 17 amino acids. The CDR3 sequence: CATGDRGEAYSTDTQYF. The CDR3 DNA follows: TGTGCCACCGGCGACAGGGGAGAAGCCTATAGCACAGATACGCAGTATTTT.

This chain joins TRBV19 and TRBJ1-2; TRBD1 might be the D (6 bases). Germline CDR1 reads LNHDA; CDR2 reads SQIVND (reference sequence). This CDR3 contains 15 residues. With 2 bases removed from V and 5 bases from J, the gap between germline ends came to 15 bases. The CDR3 bases are TGTGCCAGTAGTATATCCCCCCAAGGGGGGTATGGCTACACCTTC. As protein: CASSISPQGGYGYTF.

The chain carries TRBV4-1 and TRBJ2-7; TRBD2 aligns across 7 bases. V trimming: 4 bases; J trimming: 1 base; junction bases outside the gene matches: 1. The germline V gene encodes CDR1 MGHRA and CDR2 YSYEKL. The CDR3 runs to 13 residues. The CDR3 here is CASSRDYSYEQYF. DNA of the CDR3: TGCGCCAGCAGCCGGGACTATTCCTACGAGCAGTACTTC.

The chain uses TRBV11-2 and TRBJ2-6, with D maybe TRBD1 (6 bases). V lost 6 bases and J 0 bases, leaving 18 bases between the germline ends. CDR1 SGHAT and CDR2 FQNNGV come from the germline V gene. CDR3 size: 18 residues. The chain's CDR3 is CASRSIGGHNSGANVLTF. The CDR3, as DNA: TGTGCCAGCAGGTCGATTGGGGGACACAACTCTGGGGCCAACGTCCTGACTTTC.

This chain joins TRBV4-3 and TRBJ2-5; D is undetermined. V lost 3 bases and J 2 bases, leaving 13 bases between the germline ends. CDR3 length: 15 amino acids. Germline assignment: CDR1 LGHNA and CDR2 YSLEER. The CDR3 sequence is CASSQVWWSQETQYF. As DNA, the CDR3 is TGCGCCAGCAGCCAGGTTTGGTGGTCTCAAGAGACCCAGTACTTC.